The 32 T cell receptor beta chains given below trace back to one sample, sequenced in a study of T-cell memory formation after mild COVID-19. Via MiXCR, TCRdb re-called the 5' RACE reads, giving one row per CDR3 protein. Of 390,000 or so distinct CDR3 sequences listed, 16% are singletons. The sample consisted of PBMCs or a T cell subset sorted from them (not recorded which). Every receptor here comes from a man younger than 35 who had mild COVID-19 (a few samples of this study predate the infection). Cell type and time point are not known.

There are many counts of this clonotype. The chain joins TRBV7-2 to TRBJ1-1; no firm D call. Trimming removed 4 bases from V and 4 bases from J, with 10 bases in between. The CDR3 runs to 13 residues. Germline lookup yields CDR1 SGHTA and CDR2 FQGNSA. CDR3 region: CASSSHHGTEAFF. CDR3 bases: TGTGCCAGCAGCTCCCATCACGGCACTGAAGCTTTCTTT.

The CDR3 loop reads CASSPFEGGIVTGELFF. The CDR3 DNA reads as TGTGCCAGCAGCCCGTTCGAGGGGGGCATCGTAACCGGGGAGCTGTTTTTT. The chain carries TRBV2 and TRBJ2-2; either TRBD1 or TRBD2 may supply D (6 bases each). V dropped 6 bases and J dropped 5 bases, with 22 bases sitting between them. The CDR3 runs 17 residues. Germline CDR1 reads SNHLY; CDR2 reads FYNNEI.

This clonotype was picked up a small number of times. This CDR3 reads CASSQDKAAGELFF. In DNA, the CDR3 is TGTGCCAGCAGCCAAGATAAAGCCGCCGGGGAGCTGTTTTTT. The chain recombines TRBV4-2 with TRBJ2-2; D gene ambiguous. The CDR3 sequence is 14 residues long. Deletions cut 0 bases from V and 6 bases from J, with 8 bases between. Germline V gene data show CDR1 as LGHNA and CDR2 as YNFKEQ.

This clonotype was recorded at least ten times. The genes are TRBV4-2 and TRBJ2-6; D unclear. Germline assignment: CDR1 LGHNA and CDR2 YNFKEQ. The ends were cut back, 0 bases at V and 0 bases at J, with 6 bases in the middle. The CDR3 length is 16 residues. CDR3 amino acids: CASSQDNNSGANVLTF. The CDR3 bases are TGTGCCAGCAGCCAAGATAACAACTCTGGGGCCAACGTCCTGACTTTC.

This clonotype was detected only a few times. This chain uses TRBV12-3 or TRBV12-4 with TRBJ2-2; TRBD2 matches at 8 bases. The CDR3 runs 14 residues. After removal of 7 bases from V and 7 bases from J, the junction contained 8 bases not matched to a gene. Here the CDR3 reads CASTLGLAFGELFF. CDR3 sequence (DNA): TGTGCCAGCACCCTCGGACTAGCTTTCGGGGAGCTGTTTTTT.

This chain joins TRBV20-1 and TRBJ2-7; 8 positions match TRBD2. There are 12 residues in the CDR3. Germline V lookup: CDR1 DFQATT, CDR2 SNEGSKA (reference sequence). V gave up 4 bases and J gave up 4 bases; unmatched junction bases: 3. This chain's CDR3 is CSATLAGYEQYF. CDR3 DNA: TGCAGTGCTACCTTAGCGGGATACGAGCAGTACTTC.

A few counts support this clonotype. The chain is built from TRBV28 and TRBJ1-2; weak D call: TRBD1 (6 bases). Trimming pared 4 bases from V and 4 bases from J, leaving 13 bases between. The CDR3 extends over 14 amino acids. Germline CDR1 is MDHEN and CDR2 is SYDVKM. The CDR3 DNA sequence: TGTGCCAGCAGTTACGAAGGGGGAGGCTATGGCTACACCTTC. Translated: CASSYEGGGYGYTF.

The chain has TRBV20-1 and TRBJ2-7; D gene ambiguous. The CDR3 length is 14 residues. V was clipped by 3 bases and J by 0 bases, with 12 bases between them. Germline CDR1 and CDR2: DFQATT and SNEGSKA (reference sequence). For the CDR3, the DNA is TGCAGTGCTAGCTCGTCAGCATCCTCCTACGAGCAGTACTTC. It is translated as CSASSSASSYEQYF.

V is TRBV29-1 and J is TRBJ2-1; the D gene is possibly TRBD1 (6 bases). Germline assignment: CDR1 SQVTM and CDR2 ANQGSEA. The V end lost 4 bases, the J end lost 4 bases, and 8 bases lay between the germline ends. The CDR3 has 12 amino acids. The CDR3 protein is CSVVDSYNEQFF. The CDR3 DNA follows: TGCAGCGTTGTGGACAGTTACAATGAGCAGTTCTTC.

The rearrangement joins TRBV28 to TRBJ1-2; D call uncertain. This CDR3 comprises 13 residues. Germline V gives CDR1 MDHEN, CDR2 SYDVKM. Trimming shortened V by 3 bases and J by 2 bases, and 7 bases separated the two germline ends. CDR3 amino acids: CASSFYLNYGYTF. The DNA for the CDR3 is TGTGCCAGCAGTTTTTACCTGAACTATGGCTACACCTTC.

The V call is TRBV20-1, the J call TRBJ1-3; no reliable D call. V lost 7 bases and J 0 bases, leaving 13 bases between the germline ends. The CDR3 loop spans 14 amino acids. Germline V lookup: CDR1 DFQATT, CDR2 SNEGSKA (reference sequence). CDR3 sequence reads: CSVADRNSGNTIYF. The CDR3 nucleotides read TGCAGTGTTGCGGACCGGAACTCTGGAAACACCATATATTTT.

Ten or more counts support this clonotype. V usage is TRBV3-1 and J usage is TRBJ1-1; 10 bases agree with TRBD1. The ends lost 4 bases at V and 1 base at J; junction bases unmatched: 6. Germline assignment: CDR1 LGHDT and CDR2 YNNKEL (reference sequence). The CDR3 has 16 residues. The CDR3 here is CASSRTGGVQNTEAFF. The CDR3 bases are TGTGCCAGCAGCCGGACAGGGGGGGTTCAGAACACTGAAGCTTTCTTT.

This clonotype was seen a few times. CDR3 sequence reads: CASRTGFANTGELFF. The CDR3 DNA follows: TGTGCCAGCAGGACGGGGTTCGCGAACACCGGGGAGCTGTTTTTT. The genes are TRBV2 and TRBJ2-2; tentative D call: TRBD2 (5 bases). The CDR3 is made up of 15 amino acids. Germline V gene lookup returns CDR1 SNHLY and CDR2 FYNNEI. V was pared by 6 bases and J by 0 bases, with 11 bases between.

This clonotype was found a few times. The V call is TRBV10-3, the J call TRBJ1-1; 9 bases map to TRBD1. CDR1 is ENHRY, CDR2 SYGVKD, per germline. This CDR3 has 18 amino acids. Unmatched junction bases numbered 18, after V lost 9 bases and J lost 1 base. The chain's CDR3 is CAIKPGQGPSGPNTEAFF. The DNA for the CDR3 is TGTGCCATTAAACCGGGACAGGGACCCAGCGGGCCGAACACTGAAGCTTTCTTT.

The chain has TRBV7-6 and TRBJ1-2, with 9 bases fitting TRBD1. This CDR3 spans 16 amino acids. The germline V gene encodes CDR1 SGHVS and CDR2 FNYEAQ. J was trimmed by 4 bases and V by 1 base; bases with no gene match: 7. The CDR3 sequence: CASSLGGQGTGYGYTF. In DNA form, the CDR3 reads TGTGCCAGCAGCTTAGGGGGACAGGGAACAGGCTATGGCTACACCTTC.

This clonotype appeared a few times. CDR3 in DNA: TGTGCCAGCAGCCCCTGGACTAGCGGGGGAGGGTATGAGCAGTTCTTC. It translates to CASSPWTSGGGYEQFF. This chain connects TRBV7-2 to TRBJ2-1; 13 positions match TRBD2. V lost 5 bases, J lost 8 bases, and 9 bases stayed unmatched. The CDR3 has 16 amino acids. Germline CDR1 reads SGHTA; CDR2 reads FQGNSA.

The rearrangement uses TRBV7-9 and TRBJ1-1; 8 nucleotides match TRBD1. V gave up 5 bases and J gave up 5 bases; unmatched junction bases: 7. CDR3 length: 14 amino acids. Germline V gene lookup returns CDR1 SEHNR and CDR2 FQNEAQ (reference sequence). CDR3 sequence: CASSPTGVVTEAFF. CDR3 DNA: TGTGCCAGCAGCCCGACAGGGGTTGTGACTGAAGCTTTCTTT.

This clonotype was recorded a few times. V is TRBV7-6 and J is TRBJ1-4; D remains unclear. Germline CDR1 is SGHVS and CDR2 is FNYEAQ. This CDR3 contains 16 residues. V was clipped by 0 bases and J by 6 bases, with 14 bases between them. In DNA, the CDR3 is TGTGCCAGCAGCTTAGCTCGGCAGGATCGGGATGAAAAACTGTTTTTT. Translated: CASSLARQDRDEKLFF.

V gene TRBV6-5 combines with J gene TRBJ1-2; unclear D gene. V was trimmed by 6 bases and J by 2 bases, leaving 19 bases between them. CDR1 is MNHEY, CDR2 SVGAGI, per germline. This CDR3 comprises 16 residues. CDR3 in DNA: TGTGCCAGCAGCTCCGACGTAATGAGATTGAACTATGGCTACACCTTC. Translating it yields CASSSDVMRLNYGYTF.

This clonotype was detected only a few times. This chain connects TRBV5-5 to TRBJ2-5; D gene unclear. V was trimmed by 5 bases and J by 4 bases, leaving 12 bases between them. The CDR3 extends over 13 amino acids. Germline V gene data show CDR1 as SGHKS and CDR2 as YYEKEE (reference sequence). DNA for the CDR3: TGTGCCAGCAGACGGAGTATTGCAGAGACCCAGTACTTC. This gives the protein CASRRSIAETQYF.

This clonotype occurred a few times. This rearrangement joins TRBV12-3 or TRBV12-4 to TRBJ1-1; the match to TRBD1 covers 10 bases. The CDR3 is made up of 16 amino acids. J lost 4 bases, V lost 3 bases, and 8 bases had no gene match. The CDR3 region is CASSLLSGQGITEAFF. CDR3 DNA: TGTGCCAGCAGTTTGTTGTCGGGACAGGGGATCACTGAAGCTTTCTTT.

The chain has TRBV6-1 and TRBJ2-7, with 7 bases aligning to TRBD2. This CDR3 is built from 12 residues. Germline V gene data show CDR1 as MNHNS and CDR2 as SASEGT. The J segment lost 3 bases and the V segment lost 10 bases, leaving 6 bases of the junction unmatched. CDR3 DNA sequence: TGTGCCACCCCGGGGGAGGGCTACGAGCAGTACTTC. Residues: CATPGEGYEQYF.

The DNA for the CDR3 is TGTGCCACCAGTGATAATACACAGGCGGGGGATACGCAGTATTTT. This translates into CATSDNTQAGDTQYF. The chain is built from TRBV24-1 and TRBJ2-3; weak D call: TRBD2 (6 bases). Trimming left V 3 bases short and J 6 bases short, with 15 bases between. This CDR3 contains 15 residues. The germline CDR1 and CDR2 sequences are KGHDR and SFDVKD.

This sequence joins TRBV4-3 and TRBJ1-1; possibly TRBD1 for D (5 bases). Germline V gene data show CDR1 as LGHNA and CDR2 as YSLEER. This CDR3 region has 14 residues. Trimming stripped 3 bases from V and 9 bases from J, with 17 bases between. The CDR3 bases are TGCGCCAGCAGCCAGGTTGACAGATTGGGACAAGCTTTCTTT. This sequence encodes CASSQVDRLGQAFF.

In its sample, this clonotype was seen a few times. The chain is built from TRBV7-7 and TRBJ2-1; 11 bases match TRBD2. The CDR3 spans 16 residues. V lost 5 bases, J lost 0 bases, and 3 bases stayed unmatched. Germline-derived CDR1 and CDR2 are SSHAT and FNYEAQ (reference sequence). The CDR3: CASSELAGGSYNEQFF. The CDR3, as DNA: TGTGCCAGCAGCGAGCTAGCGGGGGGCTCCTACAATGAGCAGTTCTTC.

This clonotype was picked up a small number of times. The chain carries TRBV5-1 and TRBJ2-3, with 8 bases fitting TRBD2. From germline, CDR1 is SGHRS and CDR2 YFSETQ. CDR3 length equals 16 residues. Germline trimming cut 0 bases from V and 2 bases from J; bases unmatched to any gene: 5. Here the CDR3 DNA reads TGCGCCAGCAGCTTGGGGACTAGCTTTTTCACAGATACGCAGTATTTT. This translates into CASSLGTSFFTDTQYF.

The DNA of the CDR3 is TGTGCCAGCAGTTTAAGTAGGTTCACTGAAGCTTTCTTT. Protein sequence: CASSLSRFTEAFF. This chain uses TRBV12-3 or TRBV12-4 with TRBJ1-1; D is unresolved. Trimming shortened V by 2 bases and J by 4 bases, and 8 bases separated the two germline ends. CDR3 size: 13 residues.

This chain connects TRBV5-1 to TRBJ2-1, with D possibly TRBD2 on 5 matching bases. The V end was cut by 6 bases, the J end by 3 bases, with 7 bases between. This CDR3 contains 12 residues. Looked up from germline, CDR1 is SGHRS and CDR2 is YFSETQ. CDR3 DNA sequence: TGCGCCAGCACACGGGACTACAATGAGCAGTTCTTC. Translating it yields CASTRDYNEQFF.

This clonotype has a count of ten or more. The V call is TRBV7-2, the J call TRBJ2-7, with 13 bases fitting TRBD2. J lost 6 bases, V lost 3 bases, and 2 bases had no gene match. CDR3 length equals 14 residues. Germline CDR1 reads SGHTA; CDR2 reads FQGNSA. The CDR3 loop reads CASSFGLAGVEQYV. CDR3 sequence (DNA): TGTGCCAGCAGCTTTGGACTAGCGGGGGTCGAGCAGTACGTC.

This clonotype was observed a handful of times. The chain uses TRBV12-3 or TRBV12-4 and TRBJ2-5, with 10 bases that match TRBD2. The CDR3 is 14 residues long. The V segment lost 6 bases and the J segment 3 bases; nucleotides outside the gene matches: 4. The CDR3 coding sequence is TGTGCCAGCAGCCTTAGCGGGGGGAAAGAGACCCAGTACTTC. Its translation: CASSLSGGKETQYF.

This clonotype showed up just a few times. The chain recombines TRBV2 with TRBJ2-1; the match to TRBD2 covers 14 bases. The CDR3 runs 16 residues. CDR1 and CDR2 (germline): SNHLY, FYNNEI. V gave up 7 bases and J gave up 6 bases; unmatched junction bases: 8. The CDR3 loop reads CASKTSGGAGSNEQFF. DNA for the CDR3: TGTGCCAGCAAGACTAGCGGGGGGGCCGGAAGCAATGAGCAGTTCTTC.

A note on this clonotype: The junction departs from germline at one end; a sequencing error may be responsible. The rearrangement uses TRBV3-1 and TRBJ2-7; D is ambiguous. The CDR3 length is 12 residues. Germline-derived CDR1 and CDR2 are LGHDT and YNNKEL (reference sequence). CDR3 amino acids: CASGQVGYEQYF. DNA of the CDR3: TGTGCCAGCGGCCAAGTAGGGTACGAGCAGTACTTC.